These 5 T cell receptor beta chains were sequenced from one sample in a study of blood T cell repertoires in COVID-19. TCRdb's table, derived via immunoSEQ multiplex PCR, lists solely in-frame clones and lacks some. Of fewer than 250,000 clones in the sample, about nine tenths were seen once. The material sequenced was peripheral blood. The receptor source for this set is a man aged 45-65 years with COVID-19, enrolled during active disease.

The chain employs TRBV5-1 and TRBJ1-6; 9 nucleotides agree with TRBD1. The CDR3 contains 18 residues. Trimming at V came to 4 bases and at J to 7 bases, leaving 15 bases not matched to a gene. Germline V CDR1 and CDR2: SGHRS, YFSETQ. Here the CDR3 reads CASSRDRVGYGTNSPLHF. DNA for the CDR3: TGCGCCAGCAGCCGGGACAGGGTAGGTTATGGGACGAATTCACCCCTCCACTTT.

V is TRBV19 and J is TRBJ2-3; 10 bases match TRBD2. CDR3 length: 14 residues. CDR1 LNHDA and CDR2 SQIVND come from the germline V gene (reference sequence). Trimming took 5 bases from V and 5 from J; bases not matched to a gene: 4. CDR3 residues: CASSLGTSVDTQYF. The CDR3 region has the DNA TGTGCCAGTAGTTTAGGGACTAGCGTAGATACGCAGTATTTT.

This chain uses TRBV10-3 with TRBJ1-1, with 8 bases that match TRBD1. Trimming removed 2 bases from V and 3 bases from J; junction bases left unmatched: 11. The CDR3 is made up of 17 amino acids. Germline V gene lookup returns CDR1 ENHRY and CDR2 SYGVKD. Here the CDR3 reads CAISEGSGQGSYTEAFF. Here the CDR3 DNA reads TGTGCCATCAGTGAGGGTAGCGGACAGGGCTCGTACACTGAAGCTTTCTTT.

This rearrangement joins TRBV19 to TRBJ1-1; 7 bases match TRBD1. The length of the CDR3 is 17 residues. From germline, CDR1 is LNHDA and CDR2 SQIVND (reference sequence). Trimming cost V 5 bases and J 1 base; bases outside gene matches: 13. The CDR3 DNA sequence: TGTGCCAGTAGTTCCGAACTCAGGGGGGAGGCGAACACTGAAGCTTTCTTT. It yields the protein CASSSELRGEANTEAFF.

The CDR3 DNA reads as TGCAGTGCTAGCGCAGTCACTGAAGCTTTCTTT. It specifies CSASAVTEAFF. The chain has TRBV20-1 and TRBJ1-1; no firm D call. The V end was cut by 3 bases, the J end by 4 bases, with 6 bases between. CDR3 length: 11 residues. Germline CDR1 reads DFQATT; CDR2 reads SNEGSKA (reference sequence).